This T cell receptor beta chain was sequenced for a study of blood T cell repertoires in COVID-19. Study overall: Italy, Spain and the United States were the sources of the convalescent and acute COVID-19 samples. In each case, the material was cDNA or gDNA derived from T cells, B-cell-depleted T cells, or PBMCs.

Source study methods: Reference gene primer amplification in the assay estimated nucleated cell counts. TCRdb's table, derived via immunoSEQ multiplex PCR, lists solely in-frame clones and lacks some. That table gives V, J and clone size, and the DNA gave D and trimming. The repertoire holds some 150,000 clones, with around 77% as singletons. The CDR3 covers 20 residues. V and J are TRBV21-1 and TRBJ2-2; the table assigns TRBD2, which was not confirmed against the DNA. TRBV21-1 is a pseudogene. The sequence was collected from a man aged 50 or older with active or convalescent COVID-19. What was sequenced was peripheral blood. The CDR3 sequence is CASQLVLGGEMGLNNGELFF. DNA for the CDR3: TGTGCCAGCCAACTTGTCCTAGGCGGGGAGATGGGACTGAACAACGGGGAGCTGTTTTTT.